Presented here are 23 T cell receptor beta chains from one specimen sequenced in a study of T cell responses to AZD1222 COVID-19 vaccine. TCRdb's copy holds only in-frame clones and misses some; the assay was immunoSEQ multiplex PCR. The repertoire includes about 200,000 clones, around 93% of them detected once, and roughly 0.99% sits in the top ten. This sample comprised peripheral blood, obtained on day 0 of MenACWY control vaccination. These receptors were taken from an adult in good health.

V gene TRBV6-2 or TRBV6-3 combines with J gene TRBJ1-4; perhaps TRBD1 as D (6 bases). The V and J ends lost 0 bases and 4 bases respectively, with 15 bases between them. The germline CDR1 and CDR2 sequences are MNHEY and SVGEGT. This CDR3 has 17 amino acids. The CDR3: CASSYSRGQGINEKLFF. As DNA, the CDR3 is TGTGCCAGCAGTTACTCGAGAGGGCAGGGGATTAATGAAAAACTGTTTTTT.

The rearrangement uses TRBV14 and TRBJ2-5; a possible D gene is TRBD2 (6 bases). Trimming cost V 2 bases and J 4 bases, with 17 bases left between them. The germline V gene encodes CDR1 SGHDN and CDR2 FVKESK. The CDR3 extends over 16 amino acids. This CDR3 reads CASSQIGGAPGETQYF. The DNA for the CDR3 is TGTGCCAGCAGCCAAATAGGAGGGGCCCCCGGAGAGACCCAGTACTTC.

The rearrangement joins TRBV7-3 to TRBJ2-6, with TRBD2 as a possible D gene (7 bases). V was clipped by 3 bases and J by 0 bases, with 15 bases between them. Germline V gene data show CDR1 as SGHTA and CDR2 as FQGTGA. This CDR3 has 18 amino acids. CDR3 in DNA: TGTGCCAGCAGCTTTGGGGGGGCGCAGTTCTCTGGGGCCAACGTCCTGACTTTC. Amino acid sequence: CASSFGGAQFSGANVLTF.

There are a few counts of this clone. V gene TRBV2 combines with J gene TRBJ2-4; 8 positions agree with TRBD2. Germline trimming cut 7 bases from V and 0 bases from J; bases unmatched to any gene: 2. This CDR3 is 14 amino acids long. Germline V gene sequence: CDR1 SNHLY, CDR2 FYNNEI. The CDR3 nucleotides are TGTGCCAGCAAGCGGGAGCTAGCCAAAAACATTCAGTACTTC. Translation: CASKRELAKNIQYF. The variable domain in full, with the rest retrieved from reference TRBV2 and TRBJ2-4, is EPEVTQTPSHQVTQMGQEVILRCVPISNHLYFYWYRQILGQKVEFLVSFYNNEISEKSEIFDDQFSVERPDGSNFTLKIRSTKLEDSAMYFCASKRELAKNIQYFGAGTRLSVL.

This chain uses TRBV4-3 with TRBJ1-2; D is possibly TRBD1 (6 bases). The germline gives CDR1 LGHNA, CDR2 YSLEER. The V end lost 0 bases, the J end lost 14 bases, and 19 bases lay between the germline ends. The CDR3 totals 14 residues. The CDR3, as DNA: TGCGCCAGCAGCCAAGATTCGACCCCCGGGGGGCGTACCTTC. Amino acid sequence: CASSQDSTPGGRTF.

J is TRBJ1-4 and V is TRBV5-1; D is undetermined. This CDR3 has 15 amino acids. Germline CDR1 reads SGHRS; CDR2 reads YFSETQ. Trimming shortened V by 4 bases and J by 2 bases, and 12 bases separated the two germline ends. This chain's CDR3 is CASSSSGYTNEKLFF. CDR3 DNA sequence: TGCGCCAGCAGCAGTTCAGGATACACTAATGAAAAACTGTTTTTT.

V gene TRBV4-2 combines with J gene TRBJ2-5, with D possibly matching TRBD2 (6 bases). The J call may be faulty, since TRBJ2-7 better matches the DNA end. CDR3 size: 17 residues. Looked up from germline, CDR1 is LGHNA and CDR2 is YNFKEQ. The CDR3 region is CASSQDRERGLHYEQYF. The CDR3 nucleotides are TGTGCCAGCAGCCAAGATCGGGAGAGGGGACTTCACTACGAGCAGTACTTC.

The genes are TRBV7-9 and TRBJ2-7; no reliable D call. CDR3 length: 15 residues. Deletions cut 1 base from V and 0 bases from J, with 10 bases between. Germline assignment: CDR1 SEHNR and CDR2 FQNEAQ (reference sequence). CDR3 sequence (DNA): TGTGCCAGCAGCTTAGTGAGCGCAGCCTCCTACGAGCAGTACTTC. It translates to CASSLVSAASYEQYF.

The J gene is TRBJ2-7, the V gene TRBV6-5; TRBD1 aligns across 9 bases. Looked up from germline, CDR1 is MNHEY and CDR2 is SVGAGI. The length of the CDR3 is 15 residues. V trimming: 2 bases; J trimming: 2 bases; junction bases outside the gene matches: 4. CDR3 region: CASSYVQGAAYEQYF. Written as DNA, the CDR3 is TGTGCCAGCAGTTACGTACAGGGGGCGGCCTACGAGCAGTACTTC.

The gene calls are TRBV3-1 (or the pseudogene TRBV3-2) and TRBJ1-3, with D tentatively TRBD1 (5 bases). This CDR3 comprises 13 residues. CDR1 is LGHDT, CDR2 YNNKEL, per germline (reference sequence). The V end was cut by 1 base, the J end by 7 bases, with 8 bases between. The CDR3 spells CASSQAGGNTIYF. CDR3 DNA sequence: TGTGCCAGCAGCCAAGCGGGGGGGAACACCATATATTTT.

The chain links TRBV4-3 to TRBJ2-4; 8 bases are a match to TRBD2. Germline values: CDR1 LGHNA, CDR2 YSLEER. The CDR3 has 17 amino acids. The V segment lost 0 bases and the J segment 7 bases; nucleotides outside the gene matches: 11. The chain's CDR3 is CASSQDGRGARLNIQYF. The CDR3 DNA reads TGCGCCAGCAGCCAAGATGGGCGGGGGGCCAGGCTCAACATTCAGTACTTC.

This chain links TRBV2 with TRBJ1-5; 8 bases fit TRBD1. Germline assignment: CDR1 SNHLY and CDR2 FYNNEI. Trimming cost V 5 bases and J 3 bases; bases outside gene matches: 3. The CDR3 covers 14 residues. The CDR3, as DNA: TGTGCCAGCAGTTCGGGACAGGTCAATCAGCCCCAGCATTTT. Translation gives CASSSGQVNQPQHF.

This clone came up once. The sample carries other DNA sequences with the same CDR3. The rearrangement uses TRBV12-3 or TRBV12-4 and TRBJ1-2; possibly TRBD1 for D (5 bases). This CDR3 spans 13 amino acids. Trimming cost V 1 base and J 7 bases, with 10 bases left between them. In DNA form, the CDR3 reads TGTGCCAGCAGTTTAGGGGGCGCGGGTGGCTACACCTTC. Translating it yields CASSLGGAGGYTF.

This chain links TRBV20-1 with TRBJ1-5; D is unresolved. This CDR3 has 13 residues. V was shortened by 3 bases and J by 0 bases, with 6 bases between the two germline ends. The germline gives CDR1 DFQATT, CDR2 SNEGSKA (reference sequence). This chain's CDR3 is CSASPPSNQPQHF. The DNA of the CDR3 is TGCAGTGCTAGTCCCCCTAGCAATCAGCCCCAGCATTTT.

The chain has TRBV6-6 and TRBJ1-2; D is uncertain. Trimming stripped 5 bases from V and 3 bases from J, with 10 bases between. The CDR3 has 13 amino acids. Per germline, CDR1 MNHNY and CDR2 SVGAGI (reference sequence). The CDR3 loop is CASSPSDDYGYTF. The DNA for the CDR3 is TGTGCCAGCAGTCCCAGTGACGACTATGGCTACACCTTC.

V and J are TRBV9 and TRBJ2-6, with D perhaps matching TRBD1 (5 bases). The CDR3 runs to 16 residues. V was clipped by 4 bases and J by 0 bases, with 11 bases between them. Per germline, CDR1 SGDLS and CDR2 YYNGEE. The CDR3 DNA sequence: TGTGCCAGCAGCCAGGGCAAATTCTCTGGGGCCAACGTCCTGACTTTC. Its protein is CASSQGKFSGANVLTF. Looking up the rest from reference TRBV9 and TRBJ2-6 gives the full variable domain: DSGVTQTPKHLITATGQRVTLRCSPRSGDLSVYWYQQSLDQGLQFLIQYYNGEERAKGNILERFSAQQFPDLHSELNLSSLELGDSALYFCASSQGKFSGANVLTFGAGSRLTVL.

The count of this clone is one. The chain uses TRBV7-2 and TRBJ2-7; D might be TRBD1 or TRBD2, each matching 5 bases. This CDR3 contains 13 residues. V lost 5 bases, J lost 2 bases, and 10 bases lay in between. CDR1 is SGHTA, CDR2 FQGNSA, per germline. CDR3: CASSTGPPYEQYF. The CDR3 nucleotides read TGTGCCAGCAGCACGGGACCCCCCTACGAGCAGTACTTC.

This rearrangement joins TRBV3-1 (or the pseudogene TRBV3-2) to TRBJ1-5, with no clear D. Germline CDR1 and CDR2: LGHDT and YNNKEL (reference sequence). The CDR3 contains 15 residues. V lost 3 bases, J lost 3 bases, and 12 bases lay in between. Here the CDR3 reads CASSHSGRINQPQHF. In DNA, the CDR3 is TGTGCCAGCAGCCACAGCGGACGGATCAATCAGCCCCAGCATTTT.

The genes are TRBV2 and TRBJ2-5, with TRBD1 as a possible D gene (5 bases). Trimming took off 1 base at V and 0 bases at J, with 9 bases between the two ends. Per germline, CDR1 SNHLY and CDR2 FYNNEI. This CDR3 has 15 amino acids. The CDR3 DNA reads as TGTGCCAGCAGTGAAGTCAGGGCTTACCAAGAGACCCAGTACTTC. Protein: CASSEVRAYQETQYF.

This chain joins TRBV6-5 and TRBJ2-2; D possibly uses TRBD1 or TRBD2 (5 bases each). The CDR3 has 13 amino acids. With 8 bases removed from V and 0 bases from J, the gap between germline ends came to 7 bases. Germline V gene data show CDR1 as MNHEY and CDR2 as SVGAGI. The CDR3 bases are TGTGCCAGCCGGGACCCGAACACCGGGGAGCTGTTTTTT. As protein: CASRDPNTGELFF.

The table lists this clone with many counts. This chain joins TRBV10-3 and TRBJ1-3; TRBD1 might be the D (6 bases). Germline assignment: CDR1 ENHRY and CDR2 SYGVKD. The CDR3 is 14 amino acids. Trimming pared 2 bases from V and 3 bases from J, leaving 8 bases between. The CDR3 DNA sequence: TGTGCCATCAGTGAGCAAGGGGGTGGAAACACCATATATTTT. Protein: CAISEQGGGNTIYF.

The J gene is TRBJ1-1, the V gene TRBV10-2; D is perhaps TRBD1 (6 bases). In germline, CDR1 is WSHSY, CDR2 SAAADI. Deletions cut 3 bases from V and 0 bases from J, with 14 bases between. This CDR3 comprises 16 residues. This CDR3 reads CASSDMGTPMNTEAFF. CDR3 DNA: TGCGCCAGCAGTGATATGGGGACACCCATGAACACTGAAGCTTTCTTT.

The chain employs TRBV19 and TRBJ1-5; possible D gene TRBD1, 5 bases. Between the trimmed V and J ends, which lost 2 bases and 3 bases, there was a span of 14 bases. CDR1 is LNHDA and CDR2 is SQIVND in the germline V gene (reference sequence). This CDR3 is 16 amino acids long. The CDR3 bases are TGTGCCAGTAGTATATTAAGGGGCCGAGCCAATCAGCCCCAGCATTTT. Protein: CASSILRGRANQPQHF.